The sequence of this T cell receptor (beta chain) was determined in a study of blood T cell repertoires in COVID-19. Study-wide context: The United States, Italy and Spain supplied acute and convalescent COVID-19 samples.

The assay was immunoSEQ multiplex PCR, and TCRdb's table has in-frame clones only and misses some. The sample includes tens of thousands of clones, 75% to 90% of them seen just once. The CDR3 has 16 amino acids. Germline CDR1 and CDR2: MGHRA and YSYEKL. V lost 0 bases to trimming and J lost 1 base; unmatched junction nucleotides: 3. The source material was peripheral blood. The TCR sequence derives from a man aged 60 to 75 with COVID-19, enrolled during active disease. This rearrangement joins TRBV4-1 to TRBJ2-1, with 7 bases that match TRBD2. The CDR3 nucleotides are TGCGCCAGCAGCCAAGACCCAGCGGGATCCTACAATGAGCAGTTCTTC. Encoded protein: CASSQDPAGSYNEQFF.